These T cell receptor beta chains were read from a single sample in a study of T cell responses to AZD1222 COVID-19 vaccine. Sequenced by immunoSEQ multiplex PCR; TCRdb stores in-frame clones only, minus some. Among about 97,000 clones listed, about 90% were seen once. Sequencing was performed on peripheral blood, taken on day 0 of AZD1222 vaccination. All receptors derive from an adult in good health. The CDR3 runs from the conserved cysteine through the conserved F or W. The order of the fields is V gene, D gene, J gene, clone size, CDR3 DNA, CDR3 protein. A D gene is named only where the DNA matches it firmly. Part of the rows lack a size; the others show once, few, many or a class for expanded clones.

TRBV10-2	NA	TRBJ1-2	NA	TGCGCCTGCTGGGGGGGGAGGGGCTATGGCTACACCTTC	CACWGGRGYGYTF
TRBV6-6	NA	TRBJ2-2	NA	TGTGCCAGCAGTCGGGGTGGGATCATCCCCGTTTTTTACGCGAACACCGGGGAGCTGTTTTTT	CASSRGGIIPVFYANTGELFF
TRBV6-1	NA	TRBJ1-1	NA	TGTGCCAGCAGTGTTCTGACAGTACGAATGAACACTGAAGCTTTCTTT	CASSVLTVRMNTEAFF
TRBV6-5	NA	TRBJ1-4	NA	TGTGCCAGCAGTTACAAAGGGGCGAGAAATGAAAAACTGTTTTTT	CASSYKGARNEKLFF
TRBV28	NA	TRBJ2-1	NA	TGTGCCAGCACCTCCCGGGGTTTGGGGCAGTTCTTC	CASTSRGLGQFF
TRBV10-1	NA	TRBJ1-1	once	TGCGCCAGCAGTGAGTCCTCAGGGGTCACTGAAGCTTTCTTT	CASSESSGVTEAFF
TRBV7-9	NA	TRBJ2-7	NA	TGTGCCAGCAGCACCCGACAGAGCTCCTACGAGCAGTACTTC	CASSTRQSSYEQYF
TRBV7-2	TRBD2	TRBJ2-3	NA	TGTGCCAGCAGCTTTACTAGCGGGGGGGTTGAAACGCAGTATTTT	CASSFTSGGVETQYF
TRBV5-1	NA	TRBJ2-3	NA	TGCGCCAGCAGCATGATCAGCACAGATACGCAGTATTTT	CASSMISTDTQYF
TRBV9	NA	TRBJ1-5	NA	TGTGCCAGCAGCGTAGGGGGGATGGGCAATCAGCCCCAGCATTTT	CASSVGGMGNQPQHF
TRBV7-2	TRBD2	TRBJ2-3	NA	TGTGCCAGCAGCTTAGATCGGCGGGGGTCAGATACGCAGTATTTT	CASSLDRRGSDTQYF
TRBV6-4	NA	TRBJ1-2	NA	TGTGCCAGCAGTGATGGGCCAGGCCTCTCCAGTGGCTACACCTTC	CASSDGPGLSSGYTF
TRBV3-1/TRBV3-2	TRBD1	TRBJ1-3	NA	TGTGCCAGCAGCGACAGGGGTGGAAACACCATATATTTT	CASSDRGGNTIYF
TRBV5-1	TRBD1	TRBJ1-4	NA	TGCGCCAGCAGCCGTAGCGACAGGGGGGTCGGTGAAAAACTGTTTTTT	CASSRSDRGVGEKLFF
TRBV10-3	NA	TRBJ1-5	NA	TGTGCCATCAGCGTGGACGGAAAAAATCAGCCCCAGCATTTT	CAISVDGKNQPQHF
TRBV19	TRBD2	TRBJ2-4	NA	TGTGCCAGTAGTTGGCAGGCGGGGGGGTTCACCAAAAACATTCAGTACTTC	CASSWQAGGFTKNIQYF
TRBV20-1	NA	TRBJ1-1	NA	TGCAGTGCTAGGGGGGACACTGAAGCTTTCTTT	CSARGDTEAFF
TRBV28	TRBD1	TRBJ1-2	NA	TGTGCCAGCACCTCTCCCGTGGGACAGGGTCCCTATGGCTACACCTTC	CASTSPVGQGPYGYTF
TRBV4-1	TRBD2	TRBJ2-4	NA	TGCGCCAGCAGCCCCAATAGCGGGTCACTAAACATTCAGTACTTC	CASSPNSGSLNIQYF
TRBV4-1	NA	TRBJ1-5	NA	TGCGCCAGCAGCCAAGAAGGGAGGGGCAATCAGCCCCAGCATTTT	CASSQEGRGNQPQHF
TRBV5-4	TRBD2	TRBJ2-7	NA	TGTGCCAGCAGCTTGGGACTAGCGGGGGGGAACTCCTACGAGCAGTACTTC	CASSLGLAGGNSYEQYF
TRBV5-1	NA	TRBJ1-4	NA	TGCGCCAGCAGCTCCCGGGACGGTGAAAAACTGTTTTTT	CASSSRDGEKLFF
TRBV9	NA	TRBJ2-7	NA	TGTGCCAGCAGCGTAGTCGGCACCTCCTACGAGCAGTACTTC	CASSVVGTSYEQYF
TRBV7-9	NA	TRBJ1-1	NA	TGTGCCAGCGTGAGGGCTGGGGGTATGGACACTGAAGCTTTCTTT	CASVRAGGMDTEAFF
TRBV7-9	NA	TRBJ1-5	NA	TGTGCCAGCAGCTTAGGCGGCCGAGGCAATCAGCCCCAGCATTTT	CASSLGGRGNQPQHF
TRBV6-4	NA	TRBJ2-3	NA	TGTGCCAGCAGTGACGCGGCTACCACAGATACGCAGTATTTT	CASSDAATTDTQYF
TRBV7-7	NA	TRBJ1-6	NA	TGTGCTAGCAGCTTAGAAGGGTTTAATTCACCCCTCCACTTT	CASSLEGFNSPLHF
TRBV6-5	NA	TRBJ1-2	NA	TGTGCCAGCAGTTACGGTGGAGCTAACTATGGCTACACCTTC	CASSYGGANYGYTF
TRBV6-4	TRBD2	TRBJ2-7	NA	TGTGCCAGCAGTGAATGGCCCCCCTATGGCGGGGGGAGCTCCTACGAGCAGTACTTC	CASSEWPPYGGGSSYEQYF
TRBV7-2	NA	TRBJ1-5	NA	TGTGCCAGCAGCTTAGCCGGACCGCGGAGCAATCAGCCCCAGCATTTT	CASSLAGPRSNQPQHF
TRBV25-1	NA	TRBJ2-3	NA	TGTGCCAGGTCACCACGGGGGAGCACAGATACGCAGTATTTT	CARSPRGSTDTQYF
TRBV5-1	TRBD1	TRBJ1-5	once	TGCGCCAGCAGCTTGGGCCAGGGGGTAGGGCAGCCCCAGCATTTT	CASSLGQGVGQPQHF
TRBV30	NA	TRBJ1-2	NA	TGTGCCTGGAGTTTAACAGCCCAGCGAGGCTACACCTTC	CAWSLTAQRGYTF
TRBV10-3	TRBD1	TRBJ1-2	once	TGTGCCATCAGACCCGGGACAGGGGGCCGATTAGCTAACTATGGCTACACCTTC	CAIRPGTGGRLANYGYTF
TRBV6-5	NA	TRBJ1-5	NA	TGTGCCAGCAAGGGGAACCGGGACGCCAATCAGCCCCAGCATTTT	CASKGNRDANQPQHF
TRBV4-1	NA	TRBJ1-2	NA	TGCGCCAGCAGCCAAGCCGTTCCAACCCTCTATGGCTACACCTTC	CASSQAVPTLYGYTF
TRBV4-2	TRBD1	TRBJ2-1	once	TGTGCCAGCAGCCAAGATACGACAGGGGGCAATGAGCAGTTCTTC	CASSQDTTGGNEQFF
TRBV12-3/TRBV12-4	TRBD1	TRBJ1-2	NA	TGTGCCAGCACCAAGGACAGGGGGGGAGGCTACACCTTC	CASTKDRGGGYTF
TRBV19	TRBD1	TRBJ2-2	NA	TGTGCCAGTAGTATAGGACAGGGGGCCTACACCGGGGAGCTGTTTTTT	CASSIGQGAYTGELFF
TRBV19	NA	TRBJ1-6	NA	TGTGCCAGTAGTATCGAGGGTTCCGGAGGTAATTCACCCCTCCACTTT	CASSIEGSGGNSPLHF
TRBV19	NA	TRBJ1-5	NA	TGTGCCAGTAGTATGATTTCGACACTGGGTTATCAGCCCCAGCATTTT	CASSMISTLGYQPQHF
TRBV19	NA	TRBJ1-3	NA	TGTGCCAGTAGTATTTCGGCGGGAGGACGTGGAAACACCATATATTTT	CASSISAGGRGNTIYF